The rows below give T cell receptor beta chains drawn from one sample of a study of blood T cells in healthy people across ages. TCRdb re-called the 5' RACE reads through MiXCR, storing one row per CDR3 protein. The sample lists around 800,000 distinct CDR3 sequences, more than 25% occurring once. The sample was also linked to a second study, of T cells of mothers and their children.

Material: blood. The receptor set was obtained from a boy between 10 and 17 years old in good health. Each CDR3 is given with its conserved first and last residue. The order of the fields is clone size, V gene, J gene, D gene, CDR3 protein, CDR3 DNA. The D gene is left open where the match is weak. Part of the rows lack a size; the others show once, few, many or a class for expanded clones.

clone size: few; V gene: TRBV29-1; J gene: TRBJ2-1; D gene: TRBD1; CDR3 protein: CSGRQGAWDEQFF; CDR3 DNA: TGCAGTGGCCGACAGGGAGCCTGGGATGAGCAGTTCTTC
clone size: .; V gene: TRBV20-1; J gene: TRBJ2-7; D gene: .; CDR3 protein: CSASDKEQYF; CDR3 DNA: TGCAGTGCTAGTGACAAAGAGCAGTACTTC
clone size: few; V gene: TRBV5-5; J gene: TRBJ2-3; D gene: .; CDR3 protein: CASSFDGATDTQYF; CDR3 DNA: TGTGCCAGCAGCTTTGACGGGGCCACAGATACGCAGTATTTT
clone size: few; V gene: TRBV20-1; J gene: TRBJ1-4; D gene: .; CDR3 protein: CSALREGEKLFF; CDR3 DNA: TGCAGTGCCTTAAGGGAGGGGGAAAAACTGTTTTTT
clone size: .; V gene: TRBV20-1; J gene: TRBJ1-5; D gene: TRBD1; CDR3 protein: CSARGQDNQPQHF; CDR3 DNA: TGCAGTGCTAGGGGACAGGACAATCAGCCCCAGCATTTT
clone size: .; V gene: TRBV5-6; J gene: TRBJ2-3; D gene: .; CDR3 protein: CASSLGGGEADTQYF; CDR3 DNA: TGTGCCAGCAGCTTAGGGGGGGGCGAAGCAGATACGCAGTATTTT
clone size: .; V gene: TRBV5-1; J gene: TRBJ2-3; D gene: .; CDR3 protein: CASSLDVGASTDTQYF; CDR3 DNA: TGCGCCAGCAGCTTGGATGTGGGGGCGAGCACAGATACGCAGTATTTT
clone size: .; V gene: TRBV7-3; J gene: TRBJ2-3; D gene: .; CDR3 protein: CASSLSPGSDTQYF; CDR3 DNA: TGTGCCAGCAGCTTAAGTCCAGGGTCAGATACGCAGTATTTT
clone size: .; V gene: TRBV20-1; J gene: TRBJ1-2; D gene: .; CDR3 protein: CSAPGRLNYGYTF; CDR3 DNA: TGCAGTGCCCCGGGCAGACTGAACTATGGCTACACCTTC
clone size: .; V gene: TRBV20-1; J gene: TRBJ2-1; D gene: TRBD2; CDR3 protein: CSARDRAGGLAEQFF; CDR3 DNA: TGCAGTGCTAGAGATCGAGCGGGAGGGCTTGCTGAGCAGTTCTTC
clone size: .; V gene: TRBV5-1; J gene: TRBJ2-5; D gene: .; CDR3 protein: CASSYVQGRETQYF; CDR3 DNA: TGCGCCAGCAGCTACGTACAAGGGCGAGAGACCCAGTACTTC
clone size: .; V gene: TRBV7-3; J gene: TRBJ1-4; D gene: .; CDR3 protein: CASSWALGEKLFF; CDR3 DNA: TGTGCCAGCAGCTGGGCCCTGGGTGAAAAACTGTTTTTT
clone size: few; V gene: TRBV5-1; J gene: TRBJ2-5; D gene: TRBD1; CDR3 protein: CASSTGSPRQGETQYF; CDR3 DNA: TGCGCCAGCAGCACCGGTTCGCCCCGACAGGGAGAGACCCAGTACTTC
clone size: .; V gene: TRBV5-1; J gene: TRBJ2-2; D gene: .; CDR3 protein: CASSTPSPNTGELFF; CDR3 DNA: TGCGCCAGCAGCACTCCCTCCCCCAACACCGGGGAGCTGTTTTTT
clone size: many; V gene: TRBV28; J gene: TRBJ2-7; D gene: .; CDR3 protein: CASSLFGGTYEQYF; CDR3 DNA: TGTGCCAGCAGTTTATTCGGCGGGACCTACGAGCAGTACTTC
clone size: .; V gene: TRBV12-3/TRBV12-4; J gene: TRBJ2-7; D gene: .; CDR3 protein: CASRRGAEEQYF; CDR3 DNA: TGTGCCAGCAGACGGGGGGCTGAGGAGCAGTACTTC
clone size: few; V gene: TRBV7-6; J gene: TRBJ2-5; D gene: .; CDR3 protein: CASSLVPGPGIETRYF; CDR3 DNA: TGTGCCAGCAGCTTAGTCCCAGGACCAGGGATAGAGACCCGGTACTTC
clone size: .; V gene: TRBV5-1; J gene: TRBJ1-2; D gene: .; CDR3 protein: CASSRGAGVDLYGYTF; CDR3 DNA: TGCGCCAGCAGCCGGGGAGCAGGGGTCGACCTCTATGGCTACACCTTC
clone size: few; V gene: TRBV7-9; J gene: TRBJ2-2; D gene: .; CDR3 protein: CASSLVPQLNTGELFF; CDR3 DNA: TGTGCCAGCAGCTTAGTACCCCAGCTTAACACCGGGGAGCTGTTTTTT
clone size: .; V gene: TRBV10-2; J gene: TRBJ2-5; D gene: .; CDR3 protein: CASGVGRRGQETQYF; CDR3 DNA: TGCGCCAGCGGTGTAGGCAGACGGGGTCAAGAGACCCAGTACTTC
clone size: .; V gene: TRBV14; J gene: TRBJ1-3; D gene: .; CDR3 protein: CASSHWTQSSGNTIYF; CDR3 DNA: TGTGCCAGCAGCCACTGGACACAAAGCTCTGGAAACACCATATATTTT
clone size: .; V gene: TRBV5-1; J gene: TRBJ1-1; D gene: .; CDR3 protein: CASRGRVGAFF; CDR3 DNA: TGCGCCAGCAGAGGACGTGTGGGGGCTTTCTTT
clone size: .; V gene: TRBV4-2; J gene: TRBJ2-4; D gene: .; CDR3 protein: CASSQAPGSAKNIQYF; CDR3 DNA: TGTGCCAGCAGCCAAGCCCCGGGATCAGCCAAAAACATTCAGTACTTC
clone size: many; V gene: TRBV5-1; J gene: TRBJ2-5; D gene: .; CDR3 protein: CASSLEGLQETQYF; CDR3 DNA: TGCGCCAGCAGCTTGGAGGGGTTACAAGAGACCCAGTACTTC
clone size: .; V gene: TRBV24-1; J gene: TRBJ2-2; D gene: .; CDR3 protein: CATSVQRGGTGELFF; CDR3 DNA: TGTGCCACCAGTGTCCAGAGGGGAGGAACCGGGGAGCTGTTTTTT
clone size: .; V gene: TRBV12-5; J gene: TRBJ1-4; D gene: TRBD1; CDR3 protein: CASGSGGTGSNEKLFF; CDR3 DNA: TGTGCTAGTGGTTCAGGCGGGACAGGGTCTAATGAAAAACTGTTCTTT
clone size: many; V gene: TRBV29-1; J gene: TRBJ2-7; D gene: TRBD1; CDR3 protein: CSVDEQGYEQYF; CDR3 DNA: TGCAGCGTTGATGAACAGGGGTACGAGCAGTACTTC
clone size: few; V gene: TRBV12-3/TRBV12-4; J gene: TRBJ2-3; D gene: TRBD2; CDR3 protein: CASSTTSGGTDTQYF; CDR3 DNA: TGTGCCAGCAGTACGACTAGCGGGGGCACAGATACGCAGTATTTT
clone size: few; V gene: TRBV11-1; J gene: TRBJ2-7; D gene: .; CDR3 protein: CASSSPAEQYF; CDR3 DNA: TGTGCCAGCAGCTCCCCGGCGGAGCAGTACTTC
clone size: few; V gene: TRBV20-1; J gene: TRBJ2-2; D gene: TRBD1; CDR3 protein: CSASEGTGTPGELFF; CDR3 DNA: TGCAGTGCTTCTGAAGGGACAGGGACACCCGGGGAGCTGTTTTTT
clone size: few; V gene: TRBV29-1; J gene: TRBJ2-3; D gene: .; CDR3 protein: CSVNRGSTDTQYF; CDR3 DNA: TGCAGCGTTAACCGGGGTAGCACAGATACGCAGTATTTT
clone size: .; V gene: TRBV4-1; J gene: TRBJ2-7; D gene: .; CDR3 protein: CASSQDLPGASYEQYF; CDR3 DNA: TGCGCCAGCAGCCAAGATCTGCCGGGGGCCTCCTACGAGCAGTACTTC
clone size: many; V gene: TRBV2; J gene: TRBJ2-5; D gene: TRBD1; CDR3 protein: CASRVTGGWETQYF; CDR3 DNA: TGTGCCAGCAGGGTCACAGGGGGCTGGGAGACCCAGTACTTC
clone size: .; V gene: TRBV28; J gene: TRBJ2-7; D gene: .; CDR3 protein: CASSLGQAPVSYEQYF; CDR3 DNA: TGTGCCAGCAGTTTAGGTCAGGCCCCCGTCTCCTACGAGCAGTACTTC
clone size: .; V gene: TRBV4-1; J gene: TRBJ2-1; D gene: .; CDR3 protein: CASSQDWAGIHNEQFF; CDR3 DNA: TGCGCCAGCAGCCAAGACTGGGCGGGGATACACAATGAGCAGTTCTTC
clone size: few; V gene: TRBV4-2; J gene: TRBJ2-5; D gene: .; CDR3 protein: CASSSRGDETQYF; CDR3 DNA: TGTGCCAGCAGCTCGCGAGGGGACGAGACCCAGTACTTC
clone size: few; V gene: TRBV3-1; J gene: TRBJ2-7; D gene: .; CDR3 protein: CASSQDADVYEQYF; CDR3 DNA: TGTGCCAGCAGCCAAGACGCGGATGTTTACGAGCAGTACTTC
clone size: few; V gene: TRBV5-6; J gene: TRBJ1-6; D gene: .; CDR3 protein: CASSLGWGALNSPLHF; CDR3 DNA: TGTGCCAGCAGCTTGGGATGGGGGGCTCTCAATTCACCCCTCCACTTT
clone size: few; V gene: TRBV6-5; J gene: TRBJ1-1; D gene: .; CDR3 protein: CASSWTQGKTEAFF; CDR3 DNA: TGTGCCAGCAGTTGGACACAGGGAAAGACTGAAGCTTTCTTT
clone size: .; V gene: TRBV29-1; J gene: TRBJ1-4; D gene: .; CDR3 protein: CSLWVEDEGELFF; CDR3 DNA: TGCAGCCTTTGGGTGGAGGATGAGGGAGAACTGTTTTTT
clone size: few; V gene: TRBV14; J gene: TRBJ1-2; D gene: .; CDR3 protein: CASSLGPYYGYTF; CDR3 DNA: TGTGCCAGCAGCCTCGGGCCCTACTATGGCTACACCTTC
clone size: few; V gene: TRBV5-1; J gene: TRBJ2-3; D gene: TRBD2; CDR3 protein: CASSLDGGGGNTQYF; CDR3 DNA: TGCGCCAGCAGCTTGGACGGCGGGGGAGGAAATACGCAGTATTTT
clone size: few; V gene: TRBV7-8; J gene: TRBJ2-3; D gene: TRBD2; CDR3 protein: CASRKGRIAGVTRTDTQYF; CDR3 DNA: TGTGCCAGCAGAAAGGGCCGTATAGCGGGGGTAACGAGGACAGATACGCAGTATTTT
clone size: .; V gene: TRBV10-3; J gene: TRBJ1-5; D gene: .; CDR3 protein: CAISERNQPQHF; CDR3 DNA: TGTGCCATCAGTGAGAGGAATCAGCCCCAGCATTTT
clone size: few; V gene: TRBV29-1; J gene: TRBJ1-4; D gene: .; CDR3 protein: CSCRGTWNEKLFF; CDR3 DNA: TGCAGCTGCCGGGGTACTTGGAATGAAAAACTGTTTTTT
clone size: .; V gene: TRBV5-1; J gene: TRBJ2-7; D gene: .; CDR3 protein: CASSFGGYDEQYF; CDR3 DNA: TGCGCCAGCAGCTTTGGAGGGTACGACGAGCAGTACTTC
clone size: .; V gene: TRBV29-1; J gene: TRBJ1-2; D gene: .; CDR3 protein: CSVQTANLYGYTF; CDR3 DNA: TGCAGCGTTCAGACAGCGAATCTCTATGGCTACACCTTC
clone size: .; V gene: TRBV3-1; J gene: TRBJ1-2; D gene: .; CDR3 protein: CASSQDGDSGYTF; CDR3 DNA: TGTGCCAGCAGCCAAGACGGGGACTCCGGCTACACCTTC
clone size: .; V gene: TRBV7-2; J gene: TRBJ2-1; D gene: TRBD2; CDR3 protein: CASSSPGGNNEQFF; CDR3 DNA: TGTGCCAGCAGCTCCCCCGGGGGGAACAATGAGCAGTTCTTC
clone size: .; V gene: TRBV7-8; J gene: TRBJ2-3; D gene: .; CDR3 protein: CASSPRWGPPGDTQYF; CDR3 DNA: TGTGCCAGCAGCCCCAGGTGGGGGCCCCCGGGAGATACGCAGTATTTT
clone size: .; V gene: TRBV12-3/TRBV12-4; J gene: TRBJ2-5; D gene: TRBD2; CDR3 protein: CASNKRLAGRQETQYF; CDR3 DNA: TGTGCCAGCAATAAGCGACTAGCGGGTCGTCAAGAGACCCAGTACTTC
clone size: .; V gene: TRBV27; J gene: TRBJ1-4; D gene: .; CDR3 protein: CASSFVGAEKLFF; CDR3 DNA: TGTGCCAGCAGTTTCGTCGGGGCGGAAAAACTGTTTTTT
clone size: many; V gene: TRBV25-1; J gene: TRBJ2-7; D gene: TRBD2; CDR3 protein: CASSPGGRTYEQYF; CDR3 DNA: TGTGCCAGCAGTCCGGGGGGGCGGACCTACGAGCAGTACTTC
clone size: many; V gene: TRBV20-1; J gene: TRBJ2-4; D gene: TRBD1; CDR3 protein: CSARDSKNIQYF; CDR3 DNA: TGCAGTGCCAGGGACAGTAAAAACATTCAGTACTTC
clone size: .; V gene: TRBV11-1; J gene: TRBJ2-5; D gene: .; CDR3 protein: CASSLGRQKPRESQYF; CDR3 DNA: TGTGCCAGCAGCTTAGGGAGACAGAAGCCAAGAGAGTCCCAGTACTTC
clone size: few; V gene: TRBV5-1; J gene: TRBJ2-7; D gene: .; CDR3 protein: CASSLVGLGKETYEQYF; CDR3 DNA: TGCGCCAGCAGCTTGGTGGGACTCGGTAAAGAAACCTACGAGCAGTACTTC
clone size: .; V gene: TRBV6-1; J gene: TRBJ2-1; D gene: .; CDR3 protein: CASSSGEYNEQFF; CDR3 DNA: TGTGCCAGCAGCTCGGGGGAATACAATGAGCAGTTCTTC